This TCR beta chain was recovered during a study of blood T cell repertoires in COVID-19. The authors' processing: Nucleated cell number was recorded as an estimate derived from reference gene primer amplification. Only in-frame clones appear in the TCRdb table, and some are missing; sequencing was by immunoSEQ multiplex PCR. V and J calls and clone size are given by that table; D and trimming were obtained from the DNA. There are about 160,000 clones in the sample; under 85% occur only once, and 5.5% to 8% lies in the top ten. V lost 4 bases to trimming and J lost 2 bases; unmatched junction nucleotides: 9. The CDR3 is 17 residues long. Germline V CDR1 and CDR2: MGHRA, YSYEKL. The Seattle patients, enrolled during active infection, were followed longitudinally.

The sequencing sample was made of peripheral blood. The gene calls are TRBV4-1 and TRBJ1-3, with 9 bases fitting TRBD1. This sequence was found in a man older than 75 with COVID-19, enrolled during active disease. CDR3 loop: CASSPPGQGSTGNTIYF. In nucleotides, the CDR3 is TGCGCCAGCAGCCCCCCGGGACAGGGATCAACTGGAAACACCATATATTTT.